The 30 T cell receptor beta chains listed next were all sequenced from one sample in a study of somatic mutations in cytotoxic T cells in rheumatoid arthritis (dated by TCRdb to about 2017). Library prep was done by the immunoSEQ multiplex PCR assay. TCRdb mirrors the immuneACCESS table, restricted to in-frame sequences. Some clones are absent from its copies; in checked studies, under half trace to an unresolved V gene, and the reason for the others is unknown. Here the sample has approximately 19,000 clones; approximately 75% occur a single time. More than 13% of the sample is held by the ten biggest clonotypes. The specimen was CD8+ T cells sorted from blood. Receptors originate from an adult with rheumatoid arthritis.

This clone was recorded once. V usage is TRBV7-3 and J usage is TRBJ2-7; 12 bases are shared with TRBD2. The CDR3 contains 15 residues. J lost 2 bases, V lost 5 bases, and 4 bases had no gene match. CDR1 is SGHTA, CDR2 FQGTGA, per germline. CDR3 protein: CASSELAGGTYEQYF. The CDR3 DNA is TGTGCCAGCAGCGAACTAGCGGGAGGCACCTACGAGCAGTACTTC.

The gene calls are TRBV7-2 and TRBJ1-1, with 9 bases identical to TRBD1. The CDR3 has 19 amino acids. J lost 1 base, V lost 5 bases, and 17 bases had no gene match. CDR1 and CDR2 from the germline V gene are SGHTA and FQGNSA. The DNA of the CDR3 is TGTGCCAGCAGCCCGGTAGGTAGAGGGACAGGGATCGCGAACACTGAAGCTTTCTTT. Protein sequence: CASSPVGRGTGIANTEAFF.

A single count supports this clone. The chain combines TRBV27 with TRBJ2-1, with TRBD2 matching over 11 bases. Losses at the gene ends were 5 bases for V and 7 bases for J; bases not matched to a gene: 4. The CDR3 totals 14 residues. Germline V gene sequence: CDR1 MNHEY, CDR2 SMNVEV (reference sequence). The CDR3 region has the DNA TGTGCCAGCAGTCGACTAGCGGGAATGAATGAGCAGTTCTTC. Translation gives CASSRLAGMNEQFF.

This clone was detected once. The chain employs TRBV19 and TRBJ2-7, with TRBD1 matching 11 bases. Germline-derived CDR1 and CDR2 are LNHDA and SQIVND (reference sequence). This CDR3 spans 17 amino acids. V was clipped by 4 bases and J by 4 bases; unmatched bases: 12. Here the CDR3 DNA reads TGTGCCAGTAGTACCCAGCTGGGGACAGGGGGACTTTACGAGCAGTACTTC. It specifies CASSTQLGTGGLYEQYF.

The J gene is TRBJ1-6, the V gene TRBV7-8; the D gene is possibly TRBD1 (5 bases). V lost 5 bases to trimming and J lost 9 bases, with 20 bases between them. CDR3 length: 16 residues. The V gene's germline CDR1 is SGHVS and CDR2 FQNEAQ. CDR3 amino acids: CASSLLSWGKGSPLHF. DNA of the CDR3: TGTGCCAGCAGCCTACTTTCTTGGGGGAAGGGTTCACCCCTCCACTTT.

The J gene is TRBJ1-1, the V gene TRBV20-1; D remains ambiguous. The CDR3 is 11 residues long. Germline CDR1 is DFQATT and CDR2 is SNEGSKA (reference sequence). Between the trimmed V and J ends, which lost 2 bases and 7 bases, there was a span of 8 bases. CDR3 sequence (DNA): TGCAGTGCTAGAAAAGAAGTTGAAGCTTTCTTT. This sequence encodes CSARKEVEAFF.

This clone showed up just a few times. This chain uses TRBV13 with TRBJ1-5, with D unresolved. The CDR3 has 12 residues. V lost 4 bases, J lost 7 bases, and 8 bases lay in between. Germline loops: CDR1 PRHDT, CDR2 FYEKMQ (reference sequence). Written as DNA, the CDR3 is TGTGCCAGCAGCTGGGGAGGCCAGCCCCAGCATTTT. It codes for CASSWGGQPQHF.

V gene TRBV4-3 combines with J gene TRBJ2-1; 8 bases map to TRBD2. With 3 bases clipped from V and 2 bases from J, the junction kept 6 bases outside the gene matches. CDR3 length equals 16 residues. From germline, CDR1 is LGHNA and CDR2 YSLEER. CDR3 DNA: TGCGCCAGCAGCCATGCCACTAGCGGAGCCTACAATGAGCAGTTCTTC. Protein: CASSHATSGAYNEQFF.

This sequence joins TRBV14 and TRBJ1-2; D unresolved. This CDR3 region has 15 residues. V was shortened by 6 bases and J by 5 bases, with 19 bases between the two germline ends. The germline gives CDR1 SGHDN, CDR2 FVKESK. The CDR3 sequence is CASRDPREATYGYTF. Here the CDR3 DNA reads TGTGCCAGCAGGGACCCACGCGAAGCCACATATGGCTACACCTTC.

This rearrangement joins TRBV7-9 to TRBJ1-3, with D hard to call. The CDR3 runs to 14 residues. V lost 3 bases and J lost 1, with 7 bases in between. Per the germline V gene, CDR1 is SEHNR and CDR2 is FQNEAQ (reference sequence). The DNA of the CDR3 is TGTGCCAGCAGCTTTGCAGAATCTGGAAACACCATATATTTT. It codes for CASSFAESGNTIYF.

The chain links TRBV27 to TRBJ2-1, with 8 nucleotides matching TRBD2. CDR3 size: 14 residues. Germline CDR1 MNHEY, CDR2 SMNVEV (reference sequence). V trimming: 5 bases; J trimming: 4 bases; junction bases outside the gene matches: 4. CDR3 region: CASSRGGNYNEQFF. DNA for the CDR3: TGTGCCAGCAGTCGGGGGGGGAATTACAATGAGCAGTTCTTC.

The chain uses TRBV2 and TRBJ2-6; 10 bases map to TRBD1. The CDR3 runs 16 residues. CDR1 is SNHLY, CDR2 FYNNEI, per germline. The trim removed 6 bases at V and 7 bases at J, leaving 9 bases unmatched. The CDR3 DNA sequence: TGTGCCAGCAGAACAGTCAGACAGGGGGCCGCCAACGTCCTGACTTTC. Amino acid sequence: CASRTVRQGAANVLTF.

This clone appeared once. V and J are TRBV28 and TRBJ2-7, with 10 bases identical to TRBD2. From germline, CDR1 is MDHEN and CDR2 SYDVKM. CDR3 length: 15 amino acids. J lost 3 bases, V lost 6 bases, and 8 bases had no gene match. CDR3 region: CASSSPSGSVYEQYF. CDR3 sequence (DNA): TGTGCCAGCAGCTCCCCTAGCGGGAGCGTCTACGAGCAGTACTTC.

The chain links TRBV7-2 to TRBJ1-2; D perhaps matches TRBD1 (6 bases). CDR3 length equals 16 residues. Per germline, CDR1 SGHTA and CDR2 FQGNSA. The V gene lost 5 bases and the J gene lost 4 bases, with 20 bases spanning the gap. In DNA form, the CDR3 reads TGTGCCAGCAGCCCAACAACAGGGTTTGTCTTCTATGGCTACACCTTC. Translation: CASSPTTGFVFYGYTF.

The J gene is TRBJ2-7, the V gene TRBV4-2; TRBD2 aligns across 7 bases. This CDR3 contains 16 residues. Unmatched junction bases numbered 6, after V lost 1 base and J lost 0 bases. CDR1 and CDR2 from the germline V gene are LGHNA and YNFKEQ. CDR3 sequence reads: CASSQGPSGASYEQYF. CDR3 DNA sequence: TGTGCCAGCAGCCAAGGCCCCAGCGGGGCCTCCTACGAGCAGTACTTC.

The chain links TRBV28 to TRBJ2-2; TRBD2 aligns across 9 bases. The V gene's germline CDR1 is MDHEN and CDR2 SYDVKM. J lost 9 bases, V lost 8 bases, and 13 bases had no gene match. The CDR3 contains 15 residues. This CDR3 reads CASHPELAGTRELFF. Written as DNA, the CDR3 is TGTGCCAGCCACCCAGAGCTAGCGGGGACCAGGGAGCTGTTTTTT.

This chain links TRBV19 with TRBJ2-5; no clear D. There are 13 residues in the CDR3. CDR1 is LNHDA and CDR2 is SQIVND in the germline V gene (reference sequence). V lost 1 base and J lost 7, with 10 bases in between. This CDR3 reads CASSIGWQSTQYF. CDR3 sequence (DNA): TGTGCCAGTAGTATAGGTTGGCAGTCGACCCAGTACTTC. Full variable domain (missing parts from reference TRBV19 and TRBJ2-5): DGGITQSPKYLFRKEGQNVTLSCEQNLNHDAMYWYRQDPGQGLRLIYYSQIVNDFQKGDIAEGYSVSREKKESFPLTVTSAQKNPTAFYLCASSIGWQSTQYFGPGTRLLVL.

The chain employs TRBV7-9 and TRBJ2-7; TRBD2 aligns across 15 bases. Germline CDR1 reads SEHNR; CDR2 reads FQNEAQ (reference sequence). This CDR3 is 19 amino acids long. V lost 4 bases, J lost 2 bases, and 12 bases stayed unmatched. CDR3 amino acids: CASSSTGTSGRYHPYEQYF. Written as DNA, the CDR3 is TGTGCCAGCAGCTCAACCGGGACTAGCGGGAGGTACCACCCCTACGAGCAGTACTTC.

The chain combines TRBV7-9 with TRBJ2-3; TRBD2 matches 9 bases. CDR3 length: 15 amino acids. The J segment lost 0 bases and the V segment lost 11 bases, leaving 9 bases of the junction unmatched. In germline, CDR1 is SEHNR, CDR2 FQNEAQ (reference sequence). The CDR3 spells CAGLSGGPSTDTQYF. Here the CDR3 DNA reads TGTGCCGGGCTCAGCGGGGGGCCAAGCACAGATACGCAGTATTTT.

The chain has TRBV13 and TRBJ1-2; D not certain. The CDR3 has 15 amino acids. CDR1 and CDR2 (germline): PRHDT, FYEKMQ (reference sequence). V shed 3 bases and J shed 0 bases, with 11 bases lying between them. The chain's CDR3 is CASSFRTVANYGYTF. The CDR3 DNA follows: TGTGCCAGCAGCTTTCGGACCGTAGCTAACTATGGCTACACCTTC.

The chain employs TRBV5-1 and TRBJ2-4; D not certain. The CDR3 length is 14 residues. The germline gives CDR1 SGHRS, CDR2 YFSETQ. Trimming pared 0 bases from V and 8 bases from J, leaving 12 bases between. CDR3 protein: CASSLAVRVDIQYF. The CDR3 coding sequence is TGCGCCAGCAGCTTGGCAGTCCGGGTGGACATTCAGTACTTC.

The rearrangement uses TRBV10-3 and TRBJ2-1; D is perhaps TRBD2 (7 bases). This CDR3 has 15 residues. The ends were cut back, 4 bases at V and 10 bases at J, with 20 bases in the middle. Germline CDR1 ENHRY, CDR2 SYGVKD. CDR3 DNA sequence: TGTGCCATCAGTGGCCCCCGGACTGGGGGGGCCGAGCAGTTCTTC. Encoded protein: CAISGPRTGGAEQFF.

V gene TRBV28 combines with J gene TRBJ2-7; 10 bases match TRBD2. V lost 5 bases, J lost 8 bases, and 6 bases stayed unmatched. The CDR3 consists of 13 residues. Per germline, CDR1 MDHEN and CDR2 SYDVKM. The CDR3 protein is CASSPSGSWQQYF. In DNA form, the CDR3 reads TGTGCCAGCAGTCCTAGCGGGAGTTGGCAGCAGTACTTC.

The rearrangement links TRBV6-1 to TRBJ2-5, with TRBD1 as a possible D gene (6 bases). Trimming shortened V by 3 bases and J by 5 bases, and 22 bases separated the two germline ends. CDR1 is MNHNS, CDR2 SASEGT, per germline. The CDR3 sequence is 17 residues long. CDR3 DNA: TGTGCCAGCAGTGACAACCCCCGGGCCAGGGGACGGGAGACCCAGTACTTC. Protein product: CASSDNPRARGRETQYF.

This clone is categorized as medium-sized. The rearrangement links TRBV6-1 to TRBJ2-2, with 9 bases aligning to TRBD1. V was clipped by 3 bases and J by 6 bases; unmatched bases: 8. The CDR3 is 16 residues long. The V gene's germline CDR1 is MNHNS and CDR2 SASEGT. The CDR3 sequence is CASSERTGDYSGELFF. The CDR3, as DNA: TGTGCCAGCAGTGAGAGGACAGGGGACTACTCCGGGGAGCTGTTTTTT.

The rearrangement uses TRBV30 and TRBJ2-2, with 7 bases lining up with TRBD2. Germline values: CDR1 GTSNPN, CDR2 SVGIG (reference sequence). There are 14 residues in the CDR3. The V segment lost 1 base and the J segment 7 bases; nucleotides outside the gene matches: 6. CDR3 nucleotide sequence: TGTGCCTGGAGTGGGCTAGCGGAATACGGGGAGCTGTTTTTT. Protein: CAWSGLAEYGELFF.

This clone was observed a handful of times. The chain couples TRBV6-4 to TRBJ1-2; D is unresolved. The V gene's germline CDR1 is MRHNA and CDR2 SNTAGT. Trimming removed 5 bases from V and 5 bases from J, with 18 bases in between. This CDR3 contains 15 residues. The CDR3 DNA is TGTGCCAGCAGTTCGACCGCGAGCGAGTCGTATGGCTACACCTTC. Protein product: CASSSTASESYGYTF.

V usage is TRBV7-6 and J usage is TRBJ2-5, with TRBD2 matching 14 bases. The CDR3 loop spans 15 amino acids. The germline V gene has CDR1 SGHVS and CDR2 FNYEAQ. Trimming at V came to 7 bases and at J to 5 bases, leaving 6 bases not matched to a gene. CDR3 nucleotide sequence: TGTGCCAGCACCTTCGGACTAGCGGGAGGTGAGACCCAGTACTTC. Protein product: CASTFGLAGGETQYF. Variable domain in full (rest from reference TRBV7-6 and TRBJ2-5): GAGVSQSPRYKVTKRGQDVALRCDPISGHVSLYWYRQALGQGPEFLTYFNYEAQQDKSGLPNDRFSAERPEGSISTLTIQRTEQRDSAMYRCASTFGLAGGETQYFGPGTRLLVL.

This chain connects TRBV6-6 to TRBJ1-2; D is unclear. Trimming shortened V by 8 bases and J by 4 bases, and 11 bases separated the two germline ends. This CDR3 region has 12 residues. CDR1 is MNHNY and CDR2 is SVGAGI in the germline V gene (reference sequence). The CDR3 sequence is CASVHSSYGYTF. The CDR3 region has the DNA TGTGCCAGCGTTCACAGTTCCTATGGCTACACCTTC.

V gene TRBV6-1 combines with J gene TRBJ2-7; TRBD1 agrees at 9 bases. This CDR3 region has 15 residues. Germline V gene lookup returns CDR1 MNHNS and CDR2 SASEGT. The J segment lost 4 bases and the V segment lost 1 base, leaving 5 bases of the junction unmatched. This chain's CDR3 is CASSEEGTGIYEQYF. For the CDR3, the DNA is TGTGCCAGCAGTGAAGAGGGGACAGGGATATACGAGCAGTACTTC.